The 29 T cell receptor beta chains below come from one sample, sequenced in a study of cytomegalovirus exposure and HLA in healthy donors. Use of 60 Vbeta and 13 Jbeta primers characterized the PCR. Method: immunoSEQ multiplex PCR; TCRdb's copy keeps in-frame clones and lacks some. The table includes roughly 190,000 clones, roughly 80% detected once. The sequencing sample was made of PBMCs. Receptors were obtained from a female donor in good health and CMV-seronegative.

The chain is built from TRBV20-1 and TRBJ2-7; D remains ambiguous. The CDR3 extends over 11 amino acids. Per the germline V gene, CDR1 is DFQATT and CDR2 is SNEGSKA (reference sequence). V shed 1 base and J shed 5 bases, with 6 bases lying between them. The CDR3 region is CSARVVDEQYF. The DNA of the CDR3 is TGCAGTGCTAGAGTAGTCGACGAGCAGTACTTC.

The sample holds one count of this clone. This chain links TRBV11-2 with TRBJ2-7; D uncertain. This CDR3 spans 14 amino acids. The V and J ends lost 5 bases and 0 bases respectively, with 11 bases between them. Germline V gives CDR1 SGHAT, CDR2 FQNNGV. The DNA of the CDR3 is TGTGCCAGCAGCCCCGGGTTCTCCTCCTACGAGCAGTACTTC. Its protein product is CASSPGFSSYEQYF. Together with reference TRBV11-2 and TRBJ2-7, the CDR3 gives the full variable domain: EAGVAQSPRYKIIEKRQSVAFWCNPISGHATLYWYQQILGQGPKLLIQFQNNGVVDDSQLPKDRFSAERLKGVDSTLKIQPAKLEDSAVYLCASSPGFSSYEQYFGPGTRLTVT.

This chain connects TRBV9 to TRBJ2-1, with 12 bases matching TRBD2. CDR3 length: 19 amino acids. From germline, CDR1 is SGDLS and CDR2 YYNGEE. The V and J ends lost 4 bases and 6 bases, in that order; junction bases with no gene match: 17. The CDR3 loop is CASSLRLAGVTTSGNEQFF. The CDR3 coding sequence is TGTGCCAGCAGCCTCCGACTAGCGGGAGTCACCACCTCGGGCAATGAGCAGTTCTTC. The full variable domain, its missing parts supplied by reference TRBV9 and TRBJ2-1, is DSGVTQTPKHLITATGQRVTLRCSPRSGDLSVYWYQQSLDQGLQFLIQYYNGEERAKGNILERFSAQQFPDLHSELNLSSLELGDSALYFCASSLRLAGVTTSGNEQFFGPGTRLTVL.

CDR3 residues: CASSHHLLTGAPSLAKNIQYF. Written as DNA, the CDR3 is TGTGCCAGCAGCCATCATCTCCTGACAGGCGCCCCGTCCCTAGCCAAAAACATTCAGTACTTC. V and J are TRBV14 and TRBJ2-4; D is perhaps TRBD1 (6 bases). The CDR3 sequence is 21 residues long. V lost 3 bases and J 0 bases, leaving 27 bases between the germline ends. The V gene's germline CDR1 is SGHDN and CDR2 FVKESK.

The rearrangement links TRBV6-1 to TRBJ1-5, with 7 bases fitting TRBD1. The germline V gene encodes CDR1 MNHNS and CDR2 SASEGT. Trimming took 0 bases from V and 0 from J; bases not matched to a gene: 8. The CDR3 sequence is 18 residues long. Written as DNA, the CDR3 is TGTGCCAGCAGTGAAGCGCCAGGGGGTTCCTATAGCAATCAGCCCCAGCATTTT. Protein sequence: CASSEAPGGSYSNQPQHF.

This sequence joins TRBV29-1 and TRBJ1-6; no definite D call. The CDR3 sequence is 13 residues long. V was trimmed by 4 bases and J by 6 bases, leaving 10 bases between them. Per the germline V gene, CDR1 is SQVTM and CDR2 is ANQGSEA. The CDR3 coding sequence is TGCAGCGTTGGTCAAGGCGGTAATTCACCCCTCCACTTT. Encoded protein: CSVGQGGNSPLHF.

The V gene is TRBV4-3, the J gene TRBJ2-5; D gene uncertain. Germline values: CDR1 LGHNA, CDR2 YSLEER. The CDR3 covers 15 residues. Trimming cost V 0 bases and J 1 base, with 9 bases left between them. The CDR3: CASSQERNSQETQYF. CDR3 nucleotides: TGCGCCAGCAGCCAAGAACGGAACAGCCAAGAGACCCAGTACTTC.

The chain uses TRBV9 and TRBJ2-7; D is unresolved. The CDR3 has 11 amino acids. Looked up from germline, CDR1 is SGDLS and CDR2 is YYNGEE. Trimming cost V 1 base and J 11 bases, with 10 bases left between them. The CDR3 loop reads CASSVFCKKYF. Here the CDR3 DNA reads TGTGCCAGCAGCGTATTCTGTAAAAAGTACTTC.

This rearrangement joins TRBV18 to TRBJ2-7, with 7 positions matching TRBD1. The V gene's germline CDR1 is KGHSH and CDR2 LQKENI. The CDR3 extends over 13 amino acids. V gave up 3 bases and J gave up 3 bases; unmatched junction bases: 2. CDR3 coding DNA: TGTGCCAGCTCACCCCGGGACAGCTACGAGCAGTACTTC. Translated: CASSPRDSYEQYF.

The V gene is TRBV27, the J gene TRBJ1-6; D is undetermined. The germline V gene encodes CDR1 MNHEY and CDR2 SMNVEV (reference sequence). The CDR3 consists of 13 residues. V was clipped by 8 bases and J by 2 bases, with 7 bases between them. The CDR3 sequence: CASGLAYNSPLHF. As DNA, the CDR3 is TGTGCCAGCGGCTTGGCCTATAATTCACCCCTCCACTTT.

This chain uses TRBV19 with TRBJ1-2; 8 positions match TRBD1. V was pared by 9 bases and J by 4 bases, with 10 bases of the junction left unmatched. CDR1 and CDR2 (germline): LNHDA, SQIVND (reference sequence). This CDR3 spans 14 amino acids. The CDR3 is CASSTGERTYGYTF. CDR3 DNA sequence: TGTGCCAGCTCGACAGGGGAGCGCACCTATGGCTACACCTTC.

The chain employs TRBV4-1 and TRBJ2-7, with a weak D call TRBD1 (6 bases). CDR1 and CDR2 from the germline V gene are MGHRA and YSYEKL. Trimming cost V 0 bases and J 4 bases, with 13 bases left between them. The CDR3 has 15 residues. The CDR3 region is CASSQDSGDHYEQYF. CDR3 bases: TGCGCCAGCAGCCAAGATTCAGGGGACCATTACGAGCAGTACTTC.

In nucleotides, the CDR3 is TGTGCCAGCTCCCTAAGAAGTGCCTATAATTCACCCCTCCACTTT. Protein: CASSLRSAYNSPLHF. The chain uses TRBV6-1 and TRBJ1-6; D unclear. Between the trimmed V and J ends, which lost 8 bases and 2 bases, there was a span of 13 bases. The germline CDR1 and CDR2 sequences are MNHNS and SASEGT. The CDR3 runs 15 residues.

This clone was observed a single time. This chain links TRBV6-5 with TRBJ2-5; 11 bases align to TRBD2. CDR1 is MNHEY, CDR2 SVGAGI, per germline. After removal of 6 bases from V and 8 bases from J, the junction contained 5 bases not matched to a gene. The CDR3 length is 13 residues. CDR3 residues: CASRKGLADTQYF. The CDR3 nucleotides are TGTGCCAGCAGAAAGGGACTAGCGGATACCCAGTACTTC.

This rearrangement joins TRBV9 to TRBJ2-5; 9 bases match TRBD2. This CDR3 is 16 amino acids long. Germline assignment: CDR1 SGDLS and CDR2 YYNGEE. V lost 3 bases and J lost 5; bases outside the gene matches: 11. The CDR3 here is CASSGLAGGPWETQYF. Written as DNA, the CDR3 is TGTGCCAGCAGCGGCTTGGCGGGGGGGCCTTGGGAGACCCAGTACTTC.

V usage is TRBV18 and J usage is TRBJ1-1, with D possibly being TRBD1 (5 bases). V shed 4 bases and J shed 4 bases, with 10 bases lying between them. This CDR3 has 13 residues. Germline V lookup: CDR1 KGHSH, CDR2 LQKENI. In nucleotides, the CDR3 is TGTGCCAGCTCACGAGAAAGGGGCACTGAAGCTTTCTTT. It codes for CASSRERGTEAFF.

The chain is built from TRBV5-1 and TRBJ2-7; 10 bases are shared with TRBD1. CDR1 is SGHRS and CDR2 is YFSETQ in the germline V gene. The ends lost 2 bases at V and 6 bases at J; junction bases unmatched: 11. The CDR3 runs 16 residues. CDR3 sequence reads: CASSLGPGTGEGEQYF. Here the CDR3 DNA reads TGCGCCAGCAGCTTAGGTCCCGGGACAGGGGAGGGCGAGCAGTACTTC.

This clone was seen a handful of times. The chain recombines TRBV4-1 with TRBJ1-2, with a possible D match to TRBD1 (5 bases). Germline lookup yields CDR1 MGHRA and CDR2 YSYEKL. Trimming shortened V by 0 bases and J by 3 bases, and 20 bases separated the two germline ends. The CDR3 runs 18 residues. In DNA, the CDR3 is TGCGCCAGCAGCCAAGATCTCAATTCGGGGGGGAATCACTATGGCTACACCTTC. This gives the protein CASSQDLNSGGNHYGYTF.

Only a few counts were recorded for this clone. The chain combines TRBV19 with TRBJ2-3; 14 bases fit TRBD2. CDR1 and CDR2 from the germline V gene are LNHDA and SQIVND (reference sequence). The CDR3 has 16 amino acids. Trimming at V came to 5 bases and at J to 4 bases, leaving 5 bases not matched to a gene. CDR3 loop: CASSLGLAGGPDTQYF. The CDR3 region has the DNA TGTGCCAGTAGTCTAGGACTAGCGGGAGGCCCAGATACGCAGTATTTT. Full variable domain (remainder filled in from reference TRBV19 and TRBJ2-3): DGGITQSPKYLFRKEGQNVTLSCEQNLNHDAMYWYRQDPGQGLRLIYYSQIVNDFQKGDIAEGYSVSREKKESFPLTVTSAQKNPTAFYLCASSLGLAGGPDTQYFGPGTRLTVL.

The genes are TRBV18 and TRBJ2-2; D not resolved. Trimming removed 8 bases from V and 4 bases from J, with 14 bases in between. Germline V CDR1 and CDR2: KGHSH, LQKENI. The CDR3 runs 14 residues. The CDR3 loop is CASQAAQATGELFF. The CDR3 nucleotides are TGTGCCAGCCAAGCCGCCCAGGCCACCGGGGAGCTGTTTTTT.

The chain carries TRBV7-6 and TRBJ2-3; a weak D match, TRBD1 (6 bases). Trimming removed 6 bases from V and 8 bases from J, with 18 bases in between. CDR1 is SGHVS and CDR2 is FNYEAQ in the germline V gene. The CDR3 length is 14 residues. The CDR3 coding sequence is TGTGCCAGCAGGTCAGGGGACAACCTTCCTACGCAGTATTTT. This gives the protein CASRSGDNLPTQYF.

The CDR3 protein is CASSLEYTDTQYF. The DNA of the CDR3 is TGCGCCAGCAGCTTGGAATACACAGATACGCAGTATTTT. The rearrangement joins TRBV5-1 to TRBJ2-3, with unresolved D. CDR1 SGHRS and CDR2 YFSETQ come from the germline V gene. Between the trimmed V and J ends, which lost 0 bases and 2 bases, there was a span of 4 bases. The CDR3 length is 13 residues.

CDR3 loop: CASSETGSGRDEQYF. The CDR3 DNA reads TGCGCCAGCAGTGAGACGGGGAGCGGGCGCGACGAGCAGTACTTC. This chain uses TRBV10-1 with TRBJ2-7, with a tentative D call TRBD2 (6 bases). Germline assignment: CDR1 WNHNN and CDR2 SYGVQD (reference sequence). The CDR3 is 15 amino acids. The ends were cut back, 2 bases at V and 5 bases at J, with 16 bases in the middle.

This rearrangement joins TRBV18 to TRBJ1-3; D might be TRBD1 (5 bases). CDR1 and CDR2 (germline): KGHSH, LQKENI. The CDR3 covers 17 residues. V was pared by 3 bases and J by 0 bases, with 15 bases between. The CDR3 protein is CASSPSGGKISGNTIYF. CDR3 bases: TGTGCCAGCTCACCGTCGGGGGGAAAAATCTCTGGAAACACCATATATTTT.

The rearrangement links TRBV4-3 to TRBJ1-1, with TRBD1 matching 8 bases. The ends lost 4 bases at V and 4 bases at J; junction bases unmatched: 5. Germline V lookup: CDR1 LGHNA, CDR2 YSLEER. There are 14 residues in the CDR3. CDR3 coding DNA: TGCGCCAGCAGCCCCCGGGACAGGTCCACTGAAGCTTTCTTT. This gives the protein CASSPRDRSTEAFF.

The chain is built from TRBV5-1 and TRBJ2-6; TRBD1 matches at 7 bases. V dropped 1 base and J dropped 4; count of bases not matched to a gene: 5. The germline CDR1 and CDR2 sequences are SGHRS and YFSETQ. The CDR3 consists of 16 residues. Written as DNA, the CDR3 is TGCGCCAGCAGCTTGTCCCAGGGGGAAGGGGCCAACGTCCTGACTTTC. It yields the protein CASSLSQGEGANVLTF.

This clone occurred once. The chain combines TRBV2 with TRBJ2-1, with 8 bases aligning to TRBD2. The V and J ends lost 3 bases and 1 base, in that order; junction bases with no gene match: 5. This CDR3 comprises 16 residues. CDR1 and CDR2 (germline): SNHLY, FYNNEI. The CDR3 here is CASSDVASGSYNEQFF. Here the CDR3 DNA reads TGTGCCAGCAGTGATGTGGCTAGCGGGTCCTACAATGAGCAGTTCTTC.

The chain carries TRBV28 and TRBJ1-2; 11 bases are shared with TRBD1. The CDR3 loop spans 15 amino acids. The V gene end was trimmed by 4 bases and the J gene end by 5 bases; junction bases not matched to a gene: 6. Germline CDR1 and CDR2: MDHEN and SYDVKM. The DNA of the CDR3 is TGTGCCAGCAGTTCCCAGGGACAGGGGGTTTATGGCTACACCTTC. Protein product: CASSSQGQGVYGYTF.

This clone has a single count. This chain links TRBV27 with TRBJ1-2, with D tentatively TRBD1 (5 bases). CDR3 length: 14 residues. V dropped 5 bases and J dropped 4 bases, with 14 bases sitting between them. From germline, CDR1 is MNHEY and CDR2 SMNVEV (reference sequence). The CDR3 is CASSPDGHLYGYTF. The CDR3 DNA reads TGTGCCAGCAGTCCGGATGGACATCTCTATGGCTACACCTTC.